This T cell receptor beta chain was obtained from a study of Graves' ophthalmopathy and Graves' hyperthyroidism. The sample holds a few counts of this clonotype. Its antigen is not identified. TCR beta CDR3 regions were amplified from RNA transcripts. HTBI primers served in a first-round RT-PCR, which a second-round multiplex PCR followed. One entry per CDR3 protein results from TCRdb running MiXCR on the multiplex PCR reads. The table lists some 1.1 million distinct CDR3 sequences, 35% to 40% of them singletons. Lactation, pregnancy, uncontrolled infections and other autoimmune diseases were all grounds for excluding patients. Regarding the study as a whole: Blood also held most thyroid clonotypes expanded above 0.001 frequency.

Input material: peripheral blood or thyroid tissue (not recorded which). The source is an adult man with Graves' hyperthyroidism.

CDR3 in amino acids: CASSQGVQPLGFGYTF. CDR3 DNA sequence: TGTGCCAGCAGCCAGGGGGTTCAGCCTCTAGGGTTTGGCTACACCTTC. The rearrangement uses TRBV3-1 and TRBJ1-2, with D tentatively TRBD1 (5 bases). V dropped 3 bases and J dropped 7 bases, with 21 bases sitting between them. Germline values: CDR1 LGHDT, CDR2 YNNKEL (reference sequence). The CDR3 totals 16 residues.